These T cell receptor beta chains were read from a single sample in a study of blood T cell repertoires in COVID-19. The method was immunoSEQ multiplex PCR; TCRdb's version includes in-frame clones alone and lacks a portion of them. The sample lists tens of thousands of clones, roughly 86% occurring once. The specimen sequenced was peripheral blood. The receptors shown here come from a human donor in a cohort sampled during active COVID-19. Each CDR3 is given with its conserved first and last residue. A D gene is named only where the DNA matches it firmly. The listing skips clone size in some rows; elsewhere it reads once, few, many or a size class.

cdr3_aa,cdr3_nt,v_call,clone_size,d_call,j_call
CASSPGTSGGPRYEQYF,TGTGCCAGCAGCCCCGGGACTAGCGGGGGGCCTCGCTACGAGCAGTACTTC,TRBV3-1/TRBV3-2,NA,TRBD2,TRBJ2-7
CASSLDRIETQYF,TGTGCCAGCAGCTTAGATCGTATCGAGACCCAGTACTTC,TRBV11-3,NA,NA,TRBJ2-5
CASSLGTGGMNTEAFF,TGCGCCAGCAGCCTAGGGACAGGGGGTATGAACACTGAAGCTTTCTTT,TRBV5-1,NA,TRBD1,TRBJ1-1
CASSIVIRRGPYNEQFF,TGTGCCAGTAGTATAGTAATCCGGAGGGGCCCCTACAATGAGCAGTTCTTC,TRBV19,NA,NA,TRBJ2-1
CASIIRGLMNTEAFF,TGTGCCTCTATTATAAGGGGACTCATGAACACTGAAGCTTTCTTT,TRBV30,NA,NA,TRBJ1-1
CASRQNSGNTIYF,TGTGCCAGTAGGCAGAATTCTGGAAACACCATATATTTT,TRBV19,few,NA,TRBJ1-3
CASSGQLTRNTIYF,TGTGCCAGCAGCGGACAGTTGACCAGAAACACCATATATTTT,TRBV2,few,NA,TRBJ1-3
CASSRQGGRYGYTF,TGTGCCAGCAGTCGACAGGGAGGCCGGTATGGCTACACCTTC,TRBV2,once,TRBD1,TRBJ1-2
CASTWTGGINEQFF,TGTGCCAGCACATGGACAGGGGGAATTAATGAGCAGTTCTTC,TRBV6-5,NA,TRBD1,TRBJ2-1
CSVSSDRMNTEAFF,TGCAGCGTATCTTCGGACAGAATGAACACTGAAGCTTTCTTT,TRBV29-1,NA,NA,TRBJ1-1
CADQGVTYGYTF,TGTGCCGATCAGGGTGTCACCTATGGCTACACCTTC,TRBV30,once,NA,TRBJ1-2
CASSATDGTGFEQYF,TGCGCCAGCAGCGCAACGGATGGGACAGGGTTCGAGCAGTACTTC,TRBV4-1,once,TRBD1,TRBJ2-7
CASTTGSYNSPLHF,TGTGCCAGCACTACGGGGTCCTATAATTCACCCCTCCACTTT,TRBV6-5,NA,NA,TRBJ1-6
CASSQGRTNTEAFF,TGTGCCAGCAGCCAAGGCAGAACAAACACTGAAGCTTTCTTT,TRBV16,NA,NA,TRBJ1-1
CASSPAGRTGELFF,TGTGCCAGCAGCCCAGCGGGGCGGACCGGGGAGCTGTTTTTT,TRBV6-5,NA,TRBD2,TRBJ2-2
CASSPFFGNTIYF,TGTGCCAGCAGTCCGTTTTTTGGAAACACCATATATTTT,TRBV25-1,NA,NA,TRBJ1-3
CASSPRGRQAPRGTDTQYF,TGTGCCAGCAGCCCTAGGGGTAGGCAGGCCCCACGGGGCACAGATACGCAGTATTTT,TRBV9,NA,NA,TRBJ2-3
CATSSGRGPTDTQYF,TGTGCCACCAGCAGCGGCAGGGGGCCGACAGATACGCAGTATTTT,TRBV15,NA,TRBD1,TRBJ2-3
CALQGGENYGYTF,TGTGCTTTGCAGGGAGGTGAGAACTATGGCTACACCTTC,TRBV30,NA,NA,TRBJ1-2
CASSPRANTEAFF,TGTGCCAGCTCACCACGGGCGAACACTGAAGCTTTCTTT,TRBV18,NA,NA,TRBJ1-1
CASSKDRDFNQPQHF,TGTGCCAGCAGCAAGGACAGGGATTTTAATCAGCCCCAGCATTTT,TRBV27,NA,TRBD1,TRBJ1-5
CAWSVWRGAARTGELFF,TGTGCCTGGAGTGTTTGGCGGGGGGCCGCGAGGACCGGGGAGCTGTTTTTT,TRBV30,NA,TRBD2,TRBJ2-2
CASSKLGGYTF,TGTGCCAGCAGTAAACTGGGCGGCTACACCTTC,TRBV12-3/TRBV12-4,NA,NA,TRBJ1-2
CASSDFGQTTALFF,TGTGCCAGCAGTGACTTTGGACAGACCACCGCCCTGTTTTTT,TRBV25-1,many,NA,TRBJ1-4
CASSPPNSGGAVQFF,TGTGCCAGCAGCCCCCCCAACAGCGGGGGGGCCGTGCAGTTCTTC,TRBV3-1/TRBV3-2,NA,TRBD2,TRBJ2-1
CASSRDRDSPLHF,TGTGCCAGCTCACGGGACAGGGATTCACCCCTCCACTTT,TRBV18,few,TRBD1,TRBJ1-6
CASSFKGGARNTEAFF,TGTGCCAGCAGTTTTAAGGGAGGGGCGCGGAACACTGAAGCTTTCTTT,TRBV27,NA,NA,TRBJ1-1
CASSLVQNTEAFF,TGTGCCAGCAGCTTAGTCCAGAACACTGAAGCTTTCTTT,TRBV7-2,NA,NA,TRBJ1-1
CASRRLAGGQTNTGELFF,TGTGCCAGCAGGAGACTAGCGGGGGGCCAAACGAACACCGGGGAGCTGTTTTTT,TRBV7-6,NA,TRBD2,TRBJ2-2
CASSPGLANEQYF,TGTGCCAGCTCACCAGGGCTAGCTAACGAGCAGTACTTC,TRBV18,few,NA,TRBJ2-7
CASSLGWAPRTEAFF,TGTGCCAGCAGCTTAGGTTGGGCACCCCGCACTGAAGCTTTCTTT,TRBV7-9,NA,NA,TRBJ1-1
CASSQDYRSNYEQYF,TGTGCCAGCAGCCAAGATTACAGATCGAATTACGAGCAGTACTTC,TRBV3-1/TRBV3-2,NA,NA,TRBJ2-7
CATSSLDSSQPQHF,TGTGCCACCAGCAGCCTGGACAGCAGTCAGCCCCAGCATTTT,TRBV15,NA,NA,TRBJ1-5
CASSLDPLGPYNEQFF,TGTGCCAGCAGCTTGGATCCCTTGGGGCCCTACAATGAGCAGTTCTTC,TRBV5-5,NA,NA,TRBJ2-1
CASSFSRQDVEF,TGTGCCAGCAGTTTCTCCAGACAGGATGTAGAGTTC,TRBV11-2,NA,NA,TRBJ2-7
CASSPGTTGTGELFF,TGTGCCAGCAGCCCAGGGACTACGGGCACCGGGGAGCTGTTTTTT,TRBV7-3,NA,TRBD2,TRBJ2-2
CASSQAGREQYF,TGTGCCAGCAGCCAAGCGGGGAGAGAGCAGTACTTC,TRBV3-1/TRBV3-2,NA,NA,TRBJ2-7
CASSYQEENTEAFF,TGTGCCAGCAGTTACCAGGAGGAGAACACTGAAGCTTTCTTT,TRBV6-6,NA,NA,TRBJ1-1
CASSPLGDSLQPQHF,TGTGCCAGCAGCCCACTAGGGGACAGCTTACAGCCCCAGCATTTT,TRBV7-9,once,TRBD1,TRBJ1-5
CATRSYEQYF,TGTGCCACCCGCTCCTACGAGCAGTACTTC,TRBV2,NA,NA,TRBJ2-7
CASSLYISGANVLTF,TGTGCCAGCAGCCTTTACATCTCTGGGGCCAACGTCCTGACTTTC,TRBV11-2,once,NA,TRBJ2-6
CASREQGQSSNQPQHF,TGTGCCAGCAGGGAACAGGGACAATCTAGCAATCAGCCCCAGCATTTT,TRBV5-8,NA,NA,TRBJ1-5
CASSLAGTWQETQYF,TGTGCCAGCAGTTTGGCAGGGACATGGCAAGAGACCCAGTACTTC,TRBV7-3,NA,NA,TRBJ2-5
CASSPRTGRENYGYTF,TGTGCCAGCAGCCCAAGGACAGGGCGGGAGAACTATGGCTACACCTTC,TRBV9,NA,TRBD1,TRBJ1-2
CASSLGGRDRVTYTF,TGTGCCAGCAGCTTAGGTGGGCGGGACAGGGTAACCTACACCTTC,TRBV7-2,NA,TRBD1,TRBJ1-2
CASIGRGYGYTF,TGTGCCAGCATCGGAAGGGGGTACGGCTACACCTTC,TRBV6-5,once,NA,TRBJ1-2
CASSYLGQKLNYEQYF,TGTGCCAGCAGTTACTTAGGACAGAAACTAAACTACGAGCAGTACTTC,TRBV6-5,few,NA,TRBJ2-7
CASSTEGVGAQAFF,TGTGCCAGCAGCACAGAGGGTGTGGGGGCGCAAGCTTTCTTT,TRBV7-9,NA,NA,TRBJ1-1
CASSLVGGAQYF,TGTGCCAGCAGCTTAGTTGGAGGGGCCCAGTACTTC,TRBV7-8,NA,NA,TRBJ2-5
CASSLGQGADTQYF,TGCGCCAGCAGCTTGGGACAGGGCGCAGATACGCAGTATTTT,TRBV5-1,once,TRBD1,TRBJ2-3
CASSSTAGDYGYTF,TGCGCCAGCAGTTCGACAGCGGGAGACTATGGCTACACCTTC,TRBV5-1,NA,NA,TRBJ1-2